These 32 T cell receptor beta chains came from one sample sequenced in a study of blood T cell repertoires in COVID-19. Profiled with immunoSEQ multiplex PCR; TCRdb holds only in-frame clones, not every one. The sample has 68,000 or so clones; 88% are singletons. Sequenced: peripheral blood. The receptors were gathered from a woman aged 70-85 years with acute or convalescent COVID-19.

This clone was seen just once. The same CDR3 can be traced to other DNA sequences in this sample. This chain links TRBV5-6 with TRBJ2-5, with 9 positions matching TRBD1. Per the germline V gene, CDR1 is SGHDT and CDR2 is YYEEEE. V lost 0 bases to trimming and J lost 2 bases; unmatched junction nucleotides: 8. The CDR3 is 17 amino acids. For the CDR3, the DNA is TGTGCCAGCAGCTTGGGGGGACAGGGAACCTTTCAAGAGACCCAGTACTTC. Protein: CASSLGGQGTFQETQYF.

This chain uses TRBV7-2 with TRBJ2-5; a weak D match, TRBD1 (7 bases). The CDR3 sequence is 15 residues long. Germline V lookup: CDR1 SGHTA, CDR2 FQGNSA. V was pared by 5 bases and J by 4 bases, with 17 bases between. CDR3: CASSPFQGGRETQYF. The CDR3 DNA is TGTGCCAGCAGCCCCTTCCAGGGGGGAAGAGAGACCCAGTACTTC.

This clone has just a few counts. This rearrangement joins TRBV2 to TRBJ2-2, with TRBD1 identical over 10 bases. The V segment lost 5 bases and the J segment 4 bases; nucleotides outside the gene matches: 4. The CDR3 totals 15 residues. Germline assignment: CDR1 SNHLY and CDR2 FYNNEI. CDR3 coding DNA: TGTGCCAGCAGTTCCGGGACAGGGGTCACCGGGGAGCTGTTTTTT. Its protein is CASSSGTGVTGELFF.

This chain links TRBV3-1 (or the pseudogene TRBV3-2) with TRBJ1-5; D uncertain. Trimming took off 0 bases at V and 7 bases at J, with 13 bases between the two ends. Per germline, CDR1 LGHDT and CDR2 YNNKEL (reference sequence). CDR3 length equals 15 residues. The CDR3 nucleotides read TGTGCCAGCAGCCAAGATCTGACGGAGAGGCAGCCCCAGCATTTT. Translated: CASSQDLTERQPQHF.

This chain links TRBV28 with TRBJ2-3; a weak D match, TRBD2 (7 bases). The CDR3 sequence is 17 residues long. Deletions cut 6 bases from V and 0 bases from J, with 19 bases between. The germline gives CDR1 MDHEN, CDR2 SYDVKM. The CDR3 DNA sequence: TGTGCCAGCAGACCCAGAGGGAGGGGGGCTAGCACAGATACGCAGTATTTT. Translated: CASRPRGRGASTDTQYF.

This clone was picked up one time. This chain uses TRBV6-5 with TRBJ1-3; TRBD1 might be the D (6 bases). The CDR3 contains 15 residues. V shed 6 bases and J shed 1 base, with 13 bases lying between them. In germline, CDR1 is MNHEY, CDR2 SVGAGI. The CDR3 nucleotides are TGTGCCAGCAGCCCCCGGGACATATCTGGAAACACCATATATTTT. This gives the protein CASSPRDISGNTIYF.

The chain links TRBV18 to TRBJ2-3; no firm D call. The CDR3 extends over 16 amino acids. The germline V gene encodes CDR1 KGHSH and CDR2 LQKENI. V was clipped by 6 bases and J by 5 bases, with 21 bases between them. The CDR3: CASSAGQAGREDTQYF. CDR3 coding DNA: TGTGCCAGCTCCGCTGGGCAGGCTGGTCGAGAAGATACGCAGTATTTT.

This clone has just a few counts. The CDR3, as DNA: TGTGCCATCAGTGAGTCGCAGATATATGGCTACACCTTC. This sequence encodes CAISESQIYGYTF. The chain recombines TRBV10-3 with TRBJ1-2; D gene ambiguous. The V gene lost 0 bases and the J gene lost 5 bases, with 7 bases spanning the gap. The CDR3 covers 13 residues. Looked up from germline, CDR1 is ENHRY and CDR2 is SYGVKD.

J is TRBJ2-1 and V is TRBV3-1 (or the pseudogene TRBV3-2), with 8 bases lining up with TRBD2. Per the germline V gene, CDR1 is LGHDT and CDR2 is YNNKEL (reference sequence). J gave up 6 bases and V 1 base, and 8 bases lay outside the gene matches. The CDR3 consists of 16 residues. CDR3: CASSQVLAGNLNEQFF. The CDR3 nucleotides read TGTGCCAGCAGCCAAGTTCTAGCGGGTAATCTCAATGAGCAGTTCTTC.

The V gene is TRBV18, the J gene TRBJ2-3, with 15 bases identical to TRBD2. Germline V gene lookup returns CDR1 KGHSH and CDR2 LQKENI. With V trimmed by 4 bases and J by 7 bases, 3 bases remained unmatched. The CDR3 loop spans 15 amino acids. The CDR3 spells CASSLGLAGGNTQYF. The CDR3 DNA follows: TGTGCCAGCTCACTCGGACTAGCGGGAGGGAATACGCAGTATTTT.

The CDR3 coding sequence is TGTGCCAGCAGCTTAGCGAGAGGGAACACGCAGTATTTT. Amino acid sequence: CASSLARGNTQYF. This chain uses TRBV11-1 with TRBJ2-3, with a weak D call TRBD2 (5 bases). The CDR3 is 13 amino acids. Looked up from germline, CDR1 is SGHAT and CDR2 is FQDESV (reference sequence). Between the trimmed V and J ends, which lost 0 bases and 9 bases, there was a span of 10 bases.

The chain recombines TRBV28 with TRBJ1-2; 10 bases are shared with TRBD1. V shed 5 bases and J 9 bases; nucleotides not matched to a gene: 15. CDR3 length: 16 amino acids. From germline, CDR1 is MDHEN and CDR2 SYDVKM. CDR3 residues: CASSPIIPGQGSRYTF. CDR3 bases: TGTGCCAGCAGTCCCATTATTCCGGGACAGGGGTCCCGCTACACCTTC.

In DNA, the CDR3 is TGTGCCAGCTCACCCCAGGGTCTTGCAACTAATGAAAAACTGTTTTTT. This gives the protein CASSPQGLATNEKLFF. The rearrangement joins TRBV18 to TRBJ1-4; TRBD1 might be the D (5 bases). Germline V gives CDR1 KGHSH, CDR2 LQKENI. The CDR3 spans 16 residues. Trimming removed 3 bases from V and 0 bases from J, with 11 bases in between.

This rearrangement joins TRBV7-2 to TRBJ2-7; 7 bases map to TRBD2. The CDR3 extends over 14 amino acids. Unmatched junction bases numbered 4, after V lost 1 base and J lost 4 bases. From germline, CDR1 is SGHTA and CDR2 FQGNSA. The CDR3 nucleotides read TGTGCCAGCAGCTTAGGGCTAGCGGATTACGAGCAGTACTTC. This sequence encodes CASSLGLADYEQYF.

V gene TRBV9 combines with J gene TRBJ2-5, with D possibly matching TRBD2 (6 bases). The CDR3 sequence is 16 residues long. The V and J ends lost 4 bases and 2 bases respectively, with 18 bases between them. The germline V gene has CDR1 SGDLS and CDR2 YYNGEE. CDR3 region: CASSIQGASAQETQYF. The CDR3 nucleotides read TGTGCCAGCAGCATCCAAGGGGCTAGCGCTCAAGAGACCCAGTACTTC.

V and J are TRBV2 and TRBJ2-7; D unresolved. Trimming shortened V by 4 bases and J by 0 bases, and 7 bases separated the two germline ends. Germline-derived CDR1 and CDR2 are SNHLY and FYNNEI. This CDR3 comprises 13 residues. The CDR3: CASSGLSSYEQYF. CDR3 DNA: TGTGCCAGCAGTGGACTGAGCTCCTACGAGCAGTACTTC.

The CDR3 loop reads CASREGTGSYNEQFF. CDR3 bases: TGCGCCAGCAGGGAGGGGACGGGCTCCTACAATGAGCAGTTCTTC. V gene TRBV5-1 combines with J gene TRBJ2-1, with a possible D match to TRBD2 (6 bases). V dropped 5 bases and J dropped 0 bases, with 12 bases sitting between them. This CDR3 is built from 15 residues. Germline values: CDR1 SGHRS, CDR2 YFSETQ.

A word on this clone: At the DNA level, this CDR3 is encoded by other sequences in the same sample as well. V is TRBV5-4 and J is TRBJ2-2, with TRBD1 matching 9 bases. The CDR3 is made up of 16 amino acids. V dropped 4 bases and J dropped 1; count of bases not matched to a gene: 5. Germline CDR1 SGHNT, CDR2 YYREEE (reference sequence). This CDR3 is CASSPGTGMNTGELFF. The CDR3 DNA is TGTGCCAGCAGCCCAGGGACAGGGATGAACACCGGGGAGCTGTTTTTT.

V and J are TRBV7-9 and TRBJ1-2, with no clear D. V was shortened by 1 base and J by 8 bases, with 8 bases between the two germline ends. There are 12 residues in the CDR3. Germline assignment: CDR1 SEHNR and CDR2 FQNEAQ (reference sequence). CDR3 loop: CASSLGGRGYTF. The CDR3 DNA is TGTGCCAGCAGCTTAGGCGGCCGGGGCTACACCTTC.

V usage is TRBV7-3 and J usage is TRBJ2-2; D unclear. The germline V gene encodes CDR1 SGHTA and CDR2 FQGTGA. This CDR3 has 13 amino acids. V lost 1 base, J lost 7 bases, and 7 bases lay in between. The CDR3 DNA is TGTGCCAGCAGCTTAAATACTGGCGGGGAGCTGTTTTTT. This encodes CASSLNTGGELFF. Supplemented by reference TRBV7-3 and TRBJ2-2, the full variable domain reads GAGVSQTPSNKVTEKGKYVELRCDPISGHTALYWYRQSLGQGPEFLIYFQGTGAADDSGLPNDRFFAVRPEGSVSTLKIQRTERGDSAVYLCASSLNTGGELFFGEGSRLTVL.

Remarks on this clone: One end of the junction fails to match germline, which may point to a read error. This chain joins TRBV15 and TRBJ2-1; D call uncertain. CDR1 LNHNV and CDR2 YYDKDF come from the germline V gene (reference sequence). The CDR3 contains 13 residues. The CDR3 nucleotides read TGTGCCACCAGGGAGTGGCCCTATAATGAGCAGTTCTTC. Its protein is CATREWPYNEQFF.

The chain joins TRBV12-5 to TRBJ1-2, with TRBD1 identical over 9 bases. Per germline, CDR1 LGHNT and CDR2 FRNRAP. V lost 1 base, J lost 3 bases, and 6 bases stayed unmatched. CDR3 length equals 16 residues. CDR3 sequence: CASGLGWTGVDYGYTF. The CDR3 coding sequence is TGTGCTAGTGGTTTGGGCTGGACAGGGGTTGACTATGGCTACACCTTC.

The rearrangement joins TRBV5-1 to TRBJ1-2; D ambiguous. Looked up from germline, CDR1 is SGHRS and CDR2 is YFSETQ. This CDR3 region has 13 residues. The V and J ends lost 4 bases and 4 bases respectively, with 11 bases between them. The CDR3 region is CASSVTDSYGYTF. The CDR3 bases are TGCGCCAGCAGCGTGACTGACTCCTATGGCTACACCTTC.

The chain recombines TRBV11-2 with TRBJ1-1; weak D call: TRBD1 (5 bases). This CDR3 contains 13 residues. With 4 bases removed from V and 6 bases from J, the gap between germline ends came to 12 bases. Germline CDR1 reads SGHAT; CDR2 reads FQNNGV. CDR3 coding DNA: TGTGCCAGCAGCTACAGGTATAACGCTGAAGCTTTCTTT. As protein: CASSYRYNAEAFF.

The chain joins TRBV6-5 to TRBJ2-7; D is unclear. This CDR3 has 13 residues. CDR1 MNHEY and CDR2 SVGAGI come from the germline V gene. Between the trimmed V and J ends, which lost 5 bases and 3 bases, there was a span of 11 bases. This CDR3 is CASSPPFGYEQYF. In nucleotides, the CDR3 is TGTGCCAGCAGTCCCCCGTTCGGCTACGAGCAGTACTTC.

The V gene is TRBV6-5, the J gene TRBJ2-3, with TRBD2 matching 9 bases. There are 15 residues in the CDR3. From germline, CDR1 is MNHEY and CDR2 SVGAGI. Trimming cost V 6 bases and J 0 bases; bases outside gene matches: 4. The CDR3 DNA sequence: TGTGCCAGCAGGCGACTAGCGGCTAGCACAGATACGCAGTATTTT. Protein product: CASRRLAASTDTQYF.

The chain combines TRBV3-1 (or the pseudogene TRBV3-2) with TRBJ2-1; a weak D match, TRBD2 (6 bases). CDR1 and CDR2 (germline): LGHDT, YNNKEL (reference sequence). The CDR3 contains 17 residues. V gave up 1 base and J gave up 5 bases, with 18 bases separating them. The CDR3 DNA sequence: TGTGCCAGCAGCCAAGCCCAAGGGACTCTTCGAGACAATGAGCAGTTCTTC. Its protein is CASSQAQGTLRDNEQFF.

Concerning this clone: A read error may account for a junction end that differs from germline. The chain is built from TRBV12-3 or TRBV12-4 and TRBJ2-7; TRBD1 matches at 10 bases. The CDR3 is 13 residues long. The DNA of the CDR3 is TGTGCCAGCAGTCTTGGGGGGGGACAGGGGCAACGCTTC. Protein product: CASSLGGGQGQRF.

J is TRBJ2-7 and V is TRBV5-5; 7 positions match TRBD1. This CDR3 contains 16 residues. The germline CDR1 and CDR2 sequences are SGHKS and YYEKEE (reference sequence). The V and J ends lost 3 bases and 0 bases, in that order; junction bases with no gene match: 9. CDR3: CASSSLLTGASYEQYF. For the CDR3, the DNA is TGTGCCAGCAGCTCCTTACTTACAGGGGCCTCCTACGAGCAGTACTTC.

The chain recombines TRBV19 with TRBJ1-6, with D possibly matching TRBD1 (5 bases). CDR1 is LNHDA and CDR2 is SQIVND in the germline V gene (reference sequence). CDR3 length: 16 amino acids. V lost 5 bases and J lost 4, with 15 bases in between. CDR3 protein: CASSQTAGRYNSPLHF. DNA of the CDR3: TGTGCCAGTAGTCAGACCGCGGGACGGTATAATTCACCCCTCCACTTT.

The rearrangement uses TRBV6-6 and TRBJ2-7; 10 positions agree with TRBD1. The CDR3 sequence is 15 residues long. Looked up from germline, CDR1 is MNHNY and CDR2 is SVGAGI (reference sequence). Trimming removed 2 bases from V and 2 bases from J; junction bases left unmatched: 3. CDR3 amino acids: CASSYAGTGAYEQYF. The CDR3 nucleotides read TGTGCCAGCAGTTACGCAGGGACAGGGGCCTACGAGCAGTACTTC.

The chain couples TRBV19 to TRBJ1-2; the match to TRBD1 covers 8 bases. Germline CDR1 and CDR2: LNHDA and SQIVND (reference sequence). CDR3 length: 14 residues. The junction had 5 bases not matched to a gene; V was cut back by 5 bases and J by 3 bases. The CDR3 nucleotides read TGTGCCAGTAGTCCCCGGACAGGGCACTATGGCTACACCTTC. Protein sequence: CASSPRTGHYGYTF.